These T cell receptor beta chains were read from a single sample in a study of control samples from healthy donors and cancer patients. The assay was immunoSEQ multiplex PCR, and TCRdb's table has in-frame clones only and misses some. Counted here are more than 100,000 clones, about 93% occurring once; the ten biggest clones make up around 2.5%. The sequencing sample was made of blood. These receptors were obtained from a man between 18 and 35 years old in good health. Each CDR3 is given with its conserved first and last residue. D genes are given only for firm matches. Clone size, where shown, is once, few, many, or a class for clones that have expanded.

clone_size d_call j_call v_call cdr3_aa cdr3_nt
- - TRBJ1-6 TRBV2 CASSPLATSPLHF TGTGCCAGCAGCCCATTAGCGACATCACCCCTCCACTTT
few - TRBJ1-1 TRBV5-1 CASSEGQGSMNTEAFF TGCGCCAGCAGCGAAGGCCAGGGGAGCATGAACACTGAAGCTTTCTTT
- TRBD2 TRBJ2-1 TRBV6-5 CASSYSSGSSYNEQFF TGTGCCAGCAGTTACTCTAGCGGGAGCTCCTACAATGAGCAGTTCTTC
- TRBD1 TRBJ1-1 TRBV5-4 CASSFDRGHTEAFF TGTGCCAGCAGCTTTGACAGGGGGCATACTGAAGCTTTCTTT
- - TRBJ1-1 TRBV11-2 CASSPQGSSTEAFF TGTGCCAGCAGCCCCCAGGGGTCCAGCACTGAAGCTTTCTTT
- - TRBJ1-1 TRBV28 CASSSQGTEAFF TGTGCCAGCAGTTCCCAGGGGACTGAAGCTTTCTTT
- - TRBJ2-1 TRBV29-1 CSVGPGTDYNEQFF TGCAGCGTCGGCCCCGGGACTGACTACAATGAGCAGTTCTTC
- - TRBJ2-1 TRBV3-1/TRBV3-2 CASSHSAYSYNEQFF TGTGCCAGCAGCCATAGCGCCTACTCCTACAATGAGCAGTTCTTC
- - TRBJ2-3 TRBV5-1 CASSPGTSTDTQYF TGCGCCAGCAGCCCGGGAACTAGCACAGATACGCAGTATTTT
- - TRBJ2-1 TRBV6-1 CASSVTGTFTYNEQFF TGTGCCAGCAGTGTGACCGGGACATTTACCTACAATGAGCAGTTCTTC
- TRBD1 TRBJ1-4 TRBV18 CASSTGVVEKLFF TGTGCCAGCTCAACAGGGGTAGTGGAAAAACTGTTTTTT
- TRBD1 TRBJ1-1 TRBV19 CASTTGVGTEAFF TGTGCCAGTACCACAGGGGTGGGTACTGAAGCTTTCTTT
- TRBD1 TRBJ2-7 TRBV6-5 CASSRDRTYEQYF TGTGCCAGCAGTAGGGACAGGACCTACGAGCAGTACTTC
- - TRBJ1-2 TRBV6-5 CASRPFPGNYGYTF TGTGCCAGCAGGCCTTTTCCAGGGAACTATGGCTACACCTTC
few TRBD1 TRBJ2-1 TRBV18 CASSKQGGSYNEQFF TGTGCCAGCTCGAAACAGGGGGGATCCTACAATGAGCAGTTCTTC
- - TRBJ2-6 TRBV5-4 CASSLRGFWEGANVLTF TGTGCCAGCAGCTTGAGGGGTTTCTGGGAGGGGGCCAACGTCCTGACTTTC
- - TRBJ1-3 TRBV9 CASSVGRSVGNTIYF TGTGCCAGCAGCGTAGGAAGGTCAGTGGGAAACACCATATATTTT
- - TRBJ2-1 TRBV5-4 CASSLGRASGYNEQFF TGTGCCAGCAGCTTGGGTAGGGCCAGCGGCTACAATGAGCAGTTCTTC
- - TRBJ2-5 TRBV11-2 CASSSGETQYF TGTGCCAGCAGCAGTGGGGAGACCCAGTACTTC
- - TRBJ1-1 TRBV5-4 CASSNQNTEAFF TGTGCCAGCAGCAATCAGAACACTGAAGCTTTCTTT
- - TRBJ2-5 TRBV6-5 CASSYSTVEETQYF TGTGCCAGCAGTTACTCGACAGTTGAAGAGACCCAGTACTTC
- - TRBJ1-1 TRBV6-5 CASGALAGNTEAFF TGTGCCAGCGGGGCGCTCGCCGGGAACACTGAAGCTTTCTTT
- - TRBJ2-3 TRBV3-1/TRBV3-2 CASSQSADTQYF TGTGCCAGCAGCCAATCAGCAGATACGCAGTATTTT
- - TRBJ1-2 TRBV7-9 CASSLDRIYGYTF TGTGCCAGCAGCTTAGACCGGATCTATGGCTACACCTTC
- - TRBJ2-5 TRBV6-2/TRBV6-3 CASSYALTSFQETQYF TGTGCCAGCAGTTACGCCCTGACTAGTTTCCAAGAGACCCAGTACTTC
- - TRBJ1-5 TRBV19 CASSILGGRGNQPQHF TGTGCCAGTAGTATACTCGGGGGACGAGGCAATCAGCCCCAGCATTTT
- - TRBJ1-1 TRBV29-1 CSVDTGLGLNTEAFF TGCAGCGTTGATACAGGCTTGGGGTTGAACACTGAAGCTTTCTTT
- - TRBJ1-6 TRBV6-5 CASSYSGVRPDSPLHF TGTGCCAGCAGTTACTCTGGGGTCAGACCAGATTCACCCCTCCACTTT
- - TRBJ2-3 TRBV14 CASSQEARLTDTQYF TGTGCCAGCAGCCAAGAGGCTCGGCTCACAGATACGCAGTATTTT
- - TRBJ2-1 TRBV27 CASSLTSNEQFF TGTGCCAGCAGCCTCACTAGCAATGAGCAGTTCTTC